This T cell receptor beta chain was sequenced for a study of blood T cell repertoires in COVID-19. Study-wide background: PBMCs, B-cell-depleted T cells, or T cells provided the cDNA or gDNA that made up the material.

The authors' processing: Counts of nucleated cells, estimated from reference gene primer amplification, were obtained. TCRdb's copy holds only in-frame clones and misses some; the assay was immunoSEQ multiplex PCR. V and J calls and clone size follow that table, whereas D and trimming were derived from the DNA. The sample has about 170,000 clones, roughly 88% seen once. The receptor was isolated from a young man with COVID-19, enrolled during active disease. The material sequenced was peripheral blood.

The CDR3 DNA follows: TGTGCCTGGAGTGTAGGAGGGAACGAGCAGTACTTC. Amino acid sequence: CAWSVGGNEQYF. V usage is TRBV30 and J usage is TRBJ2-7, with D perhaps TRBD2 (6 bases). The CDR3 contains 12 residues. Germline-derived CDR1 and CDR2 are GTSNPN and SVGIG (reference sequence). With 0 bases removed from V and 5 bases from J, the gap between germline ends came to 8 bases.